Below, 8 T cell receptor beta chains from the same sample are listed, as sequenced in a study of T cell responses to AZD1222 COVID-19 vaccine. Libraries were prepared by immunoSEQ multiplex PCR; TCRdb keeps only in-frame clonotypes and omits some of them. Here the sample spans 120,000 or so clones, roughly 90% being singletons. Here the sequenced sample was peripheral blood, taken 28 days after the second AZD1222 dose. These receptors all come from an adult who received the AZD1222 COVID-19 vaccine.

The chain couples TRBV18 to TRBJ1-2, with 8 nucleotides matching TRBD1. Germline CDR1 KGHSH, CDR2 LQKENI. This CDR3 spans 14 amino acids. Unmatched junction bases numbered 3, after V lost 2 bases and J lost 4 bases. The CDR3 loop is CASSPWTGSYGYTF. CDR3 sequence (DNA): TGTGCCAGCTCACCATGGACAGGGAGCTATGGCTACACCTTC.

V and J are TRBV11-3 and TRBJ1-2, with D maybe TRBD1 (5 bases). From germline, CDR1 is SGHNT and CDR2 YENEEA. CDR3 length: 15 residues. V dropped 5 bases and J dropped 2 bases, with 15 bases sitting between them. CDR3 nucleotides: TGTGCCAGCAGCAGGGGAGGAGGCCAAAACTATGGCTACACCTTC. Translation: CASSRGGGQNYGYTF.

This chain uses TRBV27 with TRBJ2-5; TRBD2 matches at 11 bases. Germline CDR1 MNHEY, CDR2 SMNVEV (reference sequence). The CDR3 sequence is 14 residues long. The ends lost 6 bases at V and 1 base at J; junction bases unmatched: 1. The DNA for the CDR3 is TGTGCCAGCAGCGGGACTAGCGGCCAAGAGACCCAGTACTTC. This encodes CASSGTSGQETQYF.

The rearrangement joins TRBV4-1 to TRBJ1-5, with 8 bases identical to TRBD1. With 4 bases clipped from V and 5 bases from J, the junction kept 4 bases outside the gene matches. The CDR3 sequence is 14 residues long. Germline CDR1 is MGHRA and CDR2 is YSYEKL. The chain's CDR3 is CASSPRTGYQPQHF. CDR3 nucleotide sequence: TGCGCCAGCAGCCCCCGGACAGGGTATCAGCCCCAGCATTTT.

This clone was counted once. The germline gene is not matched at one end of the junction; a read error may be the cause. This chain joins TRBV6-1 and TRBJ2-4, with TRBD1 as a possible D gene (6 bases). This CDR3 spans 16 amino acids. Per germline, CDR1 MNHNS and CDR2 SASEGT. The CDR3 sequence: CASSEVGAAGTDIQYF. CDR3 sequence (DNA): TGTGCCAGCAGCGAAGTGGGGGCGGCGGGCACGGACATTCAGTACTTC.

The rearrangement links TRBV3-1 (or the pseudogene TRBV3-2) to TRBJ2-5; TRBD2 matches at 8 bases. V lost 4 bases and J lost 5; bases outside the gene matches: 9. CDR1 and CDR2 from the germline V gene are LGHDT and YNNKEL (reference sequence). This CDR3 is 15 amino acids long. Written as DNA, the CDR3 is TGTGCCAGCAGCCCCGGGGCGGGGGGCAGGGAGACCCAGTACTTC. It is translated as CASSPGAGGRETQYF.

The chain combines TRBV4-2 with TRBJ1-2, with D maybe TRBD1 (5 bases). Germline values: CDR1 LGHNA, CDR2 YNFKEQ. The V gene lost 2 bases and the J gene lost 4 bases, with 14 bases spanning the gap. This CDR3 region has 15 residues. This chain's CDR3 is CASSQNQGNIYGYTF. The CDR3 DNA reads TGTGCCAGCAGCCAAAACCAGGGTAATATCTATGGCTACACCTTC.

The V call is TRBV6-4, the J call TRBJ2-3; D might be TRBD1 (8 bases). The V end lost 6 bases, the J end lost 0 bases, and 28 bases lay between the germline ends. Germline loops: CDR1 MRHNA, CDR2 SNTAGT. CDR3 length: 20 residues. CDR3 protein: CASSGSQGDRGGGSTDTQYF. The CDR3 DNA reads TGTGCCAGCAGCGGCTCACAGGGGGATAGAGGCGGGGGTAGCACAGATACGCAGTATTTT.